One sample yielded the 25 T cell receptor beta chains listed below, sequenced in a study of T cells in Graves' hyperthyroidism and ophthalmopathy (dated by TCRdb to the late 2010s). The receptor library was made with multiplex PCR. Data came from an Illumina HiSeq 2000. TCR beta CDR3 regions were amplified from RNA transcripts. For the first round of RT-PCR on the TCR CDR3, the HTBI primer set was used together with the Qiagen OneStep RT-PCR kit. TCRdb trimmed public reads at Q25 via fastp, called clones via MiXCR and kept in-frame beta chains. All rows with the same CDR3 protein become a single entry with the most common DNA and genes. The sample has hundreds of thousands of distinct CDR3 sequences on record, around 38% of them singletons. Clones ranked in the top ten supply 7.5% to 9.5% of the sample. Sequencing was carried out using blood. These receptors came from a man between 18 and 29 years old with Graves' hyperthyroidism.

The rearrangement links TRBV11-2 to TRBJ2-6; D may match TRBD1 or TRBD2 (5 bases each). Germline lookup yields CDR1 SGHAT and CDR2 FQNNGV. CDR3 length equals 18 residues. Trimming took 1 base from V and 4 from J, leaving 17 bases between them. The CDR3 nucleotides are TGTGCCAGCAGCTTAGCTCTGCAGGGAGCATCCGGGGCCAACGTCCTGACTTTC. Translating it yields CASSLALQGASGANVLTF.

As regards this clonotype: A much larger clone differs by one base, so this may be a read error. This chain uses TRBV20-1 with TRBJ1-3, with TRBD1 matching over 7 bases. CDR1 is DFQATT, CDR2 SNEGSKA, per germline (reference sequence). The length of the CDR3 is 13 residues. The CDR3 DNA reads TGCAGTGCTAGACGGACAGGTGGAAACACCGTATATTTT. This encodes CSARRTGGNTVYF.

This clonotype was picked up many times. The chain recombines TRBV5-6 with TRBJ1-2; D ambiguous. Germline V gene sequence: CDR1 SGHDT, CDR2 YYEEEE. This CDR3 contains 11 residues. V dropped 6 bases and J dropped 6 bases, with 9 bases sitting between them. CDR3 in amino acids: CASTSGHGYTF. The CDR3 nucleotides are TGTGCCAGCACTTCAGGTCATGGCTACACCTTC.

This chain uses TRBV27 with TRBJ1-5; D is undetermined. The CDR3 runs to 13 residues. Trimming cost V 8 bases and J 5 bases, with 13 bases left between them. Germline CDR1 MNHEY, CDR2 SMNVEV (reference sequence). The CDR3 nucleotides read TGTGCCAGCTCTCGGGCAGAGTATCAGCCCCAGCATTTT. This encodes CASSRAEYQPQHF.

There are many counts of this clonotype. V and J are TRBV20-1 and TRBJ1-5; the D is unclear. Germline assignment: CDR1 DFQATT and CDR2 SNEGSKA (reference sequence). Between the trimmed V and J ends, which lost 4 bases and 2 bases, there was a span of 6 bases. The CDR3 loop spans 12 amino acids. The CDR3 DNA sequence: TGCAGTGCTACCTTCGGCAATCAGCCCCAGCATTTT. It codes for CSATFGNQPQHF.

This rearrangement joins TRBV7-9 to TRBJ2-5; D not certain. Trimming removed 4 bases from V and 0 bases from J, with 9 bases in between. This CDR3 spans 14 amino acids. Germline V gene lookup returns CDR1 SEHNR and CDR2 FQNEAQ (reference sequence). CDR3 sequence (DNA): TGTGCCAGCAGCTCTAGGTGGGACCAAGAGACCCAGTACTTC. Residues: CASSSRWDQETQYF.

This clonotype was detected only a few times. The V gene is TRBV5-1, the J gene TRBJ2-7; 9 nucleotides align to TRBD2. Trimming removed 2 bases from V and 6 bases from J; junction bases left unmatched: 6. The CDR3 is 14 residues long. Germline values: CDR1 SGHRS, CDR2 YFSETQ. The DNA for the CDR3 is TGCGCCAGCAGCTTTACCGGGACTAGCAGCGAGCAGTACTTC. It is translated as CASSFTGTSSEQYF.

This clonotype was seen many times. This chain uses TRBV7-2 with TRBJ1-4, with TRBD1 identical over 8 bases. CDR3 length: 14 amino acids. CDR1 is SGHTA, CDR2 FQGNSA, per germline. Trimming at V came to 4 bases and at J to 6 bases, leaving 4 bases not matched to a gene. Here the CDR3 DNA reads TGTGCCAGCAGCTCCTGGGGACAGGATGAAAAACTGTTTTTT. Its protein is CASSSWGQDEKLFF.

This clonotype was seen only a few times. The rearrangement links TRBV25-1 to TRBJ1-1; D gene uncertain. This CDR3 comprises 14 residues. V was clipped by 11 bases and J by 1 base, with 17 bases between them. CDR1 MGHDK and CDR2 SYGVNS come from the germline V gene. The CDR3 here is CAWGEYRRNTEAFF. CDR3 nucleotide sequence: TGTGCCTGGGGTGAATACCGCCGGAACACTGAAGCTTTCTTT.

This clonotype was seen a handful of times. The rearrangement uses TRBV6-5 and TRBJ1-5, with D possibly being TRBD1 (5 bases). The CDR3 runs to 15 residues. Germline V gene sequence: CDR1 MNHEY, CDR2 SVGAGI. V was trimmed by 2 bases and J by 5 bases, leaving 13 bases between them. CDR3 residues: CASSYNHGADQPQHF. CDR3 in DNA: TGTGCCAGCAGTTACAATCATGGGGCTGATCAGCCCCAGCATTTT.

The chain employs TRBV20-1 and TRBJ1-1; 7 positions match TRBD1. V lost 0 bases and J lost 5; bases outside the gene matches: 12. The germline gives CDR1 DFQATT, CDR2 SNEGSKA (reference sequence). There are 16 residues in the CDR3. CDR3 coding DNA: TGCAGTGCTAGAGATCCAGCACAGGGGATGGGTACTGAAGCTTTCTTT. It specifies CSARDPAQGMGTEAFF.

The rearrangement links TRBV5-4 to TRBJ2-5; D possibly matches TRBD1 or TRBD2 (5 bases each). Trimming shortened V by 4 bases and J by 2 bases, and 18 bases separated the two germline ends. Germline assignment: CDR1 SGHNT and CDR2 YYREEE (reference sequence). CDR3 length equals 16 residues. The CDR3 loop is CASSLPPRDEQETQYF. DNA for the CDR3: TGTGCCAGCAGCCTCCCCCCCCGGGACGAGCAAGAGACCCAGTACTTC.

The chain recombines TRBV9 with TRBJ1-1; D is unclear. Trimming left V 0 bases short and J 14 bases short, with 20 bases between. Germline-derived CDR1 and CDR2 are SGDLS and YYNGEE. The CDR3 runs to 14 residues. The CDR3 DNA sequence: TGTGCCAGCAGCGTAGCCCTAGCGAACAATGAGCAGTTCTTT. The encoded protein is CASSVALANNEQFF.

The rearrangement links TRBV7-9 to TRBJ1-3, with D perhaps matching TRBD1 (5 bases). This CDR3 comprises 14 residues. The V end lost 7 bases, the J end lost 2 bases, and 12 bases lay between the germline ends. Germline lookup yields CDR1 SEHNR and CDR2 FQNEAQ (reference sequence). The CDR3 reads CASNDGHAGNTIYF. The CDR3 DNA is TGTGCCAGCAACGACGGACATGCTGGAAACACCATATATTTT.

The sample holds many counts of this clonotype. This rearrangement joins TRBV5-5 to TRBJ1-5; D is perhaps TRBD1 (6 bases). Germline V gives CDR1 SGHKS, CDR2 YYEKEE (reference sequence). Trimming shortened V by 2 bases and J by 4 bases, and 10 bases separated the two germline ends. There are 14 residues in the CDR3. The CDR3 nucleotides are TGTGCCAGCAGCTTATACGACAGGAATCAGCCCCAGCATTTT. It yields the protein CASSLYDRNQPQHF.

The chain carries TRBV20-1 and TRBJ2-6; 9 bases are a match to TRBD1. Trimming took 6 bases from V and 0 from J; bases not matched to a gene: 9. The germline CDR1 and CDR2 sequences are DFQATT and SNEGSKA (reference sequence). The CDR3 is 17 residues long. The CDR3 is CSASRRQGGSGANVLTF. CDR3 in DNA: TGCAGTGCCAGCAGGAGACAGGGGGGCTCTGGGGCCAACGTCCTGACTTTC.

This clonotype was observed at least ten times. The chain links TRBV20-1 to TRBJ1-2, with no clear D. Trimming left V 3 bases short and J 3 bases short, with 5 bases between. Germline values: CDR1 DFQATT, CDR2 SNEGSKA (reference sequence). The CDR3 is 11 residues long. CDR3 residues: CSASGYYGYTF. The CDR3 DNA is TGCAGTGCTAGCGGTTACTATGGCTACACCTTC.

This clonotype came up many times. A read error may produce the germline difference seen at one junction end. The genes are TRBV7-2 and TRBJ2-7, with 12 positions matching TRBD2. The CDR3 runs to 13 residues. The germline gives CDR1 SGHTA, CDR2 FQGNSA. CDR3 sequence (DNA): TGTGCCAGCAGCTTAACGACTAGCGGGAGTTGGCACTTC. Amino acids: CASSLTTSGSWHF. The complete variable domain, with remaining parts taken from reference TRBV7-2 and TRBJ2-7, reads GAGVSQSPSNKVTEKGKDVELRCDPISGHTALYWYRQSLGQGLEFLIYFQGNSAPDKSGLPSDRFSAERTGGSVSTLTIQRTQQEDSAVYLCASSLTTSGSWHFGPGTRLTVT.

This clonotype turned up a few times. This may stem from a read error, because a much larger clone lies one nucleotide away. This chain connects TRBV29-1 to TRBJ2-7; perhaps TRBD1 as D (6 bases). The CDR3 contains 13 residues. The germline CDR1 and CDR2 sequences are SQVTM and ANQGSEA. Trimming removed 4 bases at V and 3 bases at J, with 13 bases between. CDR3: CSVANQQGYEQYF. CDR3 DNA sequence: TGCAGCGTTGCGAATCAACAGGGCTACGAGCAGTACTTC.

At least ten counts were recorded for this clonotype. The V and J genes are TRBV2 and TRBJ1-1; D gene ambiguous. The V end lost 8 bases, the J end lost 2 bases, and 9 bases lay between the germline ends. The germline V gene encodes CDR1 SNHLY and CDR2 FYNNEI. The CDR3 has 12 amino acids. CDR3 in DNA: TGTGCCAGCCCCCGAGGCAACACTGAAGCTTTCTTT. Translating it yields CASPRGNTEAFF.

V gene TRBV10-3 combines with J gene TRBJ1-5; D unclear. The CDR3 sequence is 14 residues long. The V gene's germline CDR1 is ENHRY and CDR2 SYGVKD. Trimming removed 5 bases at V and 3 bases at J, with 11 bases between. CDR3 sequence (DNA): TGTGCCATCAGTTTCAGCCACCCCAATCAGCCCCAGCATTTT. Amino acid sequence: CAISFSHPNQPQHF.

As regards this clonotype: A read error may be the cause here, since a much bigger clone is one base away. V usage is TRBV5-1 and J usage is TRBJ1-1, with 10 bases identical to TRBD1. The CDR3 totals 13 residues. CDR1 and CDR2 (germline): SGHRS, YFSETQ. CDR3 in DNA: TGTGCCAGCAGCGATCCGGGACAGGGGTTGGCTCTCTTT. Translated, it gives CASSDPGQGLALF.

Note on this clonotype: This may be a read error, as it is one base from a much larger clone. The conserved phenylalanine or tryptophan is not found at the CDR3 terminus, so this likely reflects a read error. The chain joins TRBV24-1 to TRBJ1-5; D unclear. Trimming pared 4 bases from V and 4 bases from J, leaving 4 bases between. The CDR3 consists of 12 residues. Germline V lookup: CDR1 KGHDR, CDR2 SFDVKD. CDR3 sequence reads: CATSDQNQPQHL. CDR3 nucleotide sequence: TGTGCCACCAGTGACCAGAATCAGCCCCAGCATCTT.

The table lists this clonotype with many counts. This sequence joins TRBV15 and TRBJ1-1; D is uncertain. CDR1 and CDR2 (germline): LNHNV, YYDKDF (reference sequence). The CDR3 totals 13 residues. Trimming took off 0 bases at V and 4 bases at J, with 6 bases between the two ends. This CDR3 is CATSRDRATEAFF. As DNA, the CDR3 is TGTGCCACCAGCAGAGATCGGGCCACTGAAGCTTTCTTT.

This clonotype was seen many times. This chain connects TRBV19 to TRBJ1-5, with D hard to call. Germline CDR1 and CDR2: LNHDA and SQIVND (reference sequence). The ends were cut back, 0 bases at V and 5 bases at J, with 5 bases in the middle. This CDR3 has 13 residues. CDR3 sequence reads: CASSIDDDQPQHF. The DNA for the CDR3 is TGTGCCAGTAGTATAGACGATGATCAGCCCCAGCATTTT. The full variable domain, rest sourced from reference TRBV19 and TRBJ1-5, is DGGITQSPKYLFRKEGQNVTLSCEQNLNHDAMYWYRQDPGQGLRLIYYSQIVNDFQKGDIAEGYSVSREKKESFPLTVTSAQKNPTAFYLCASSIDDDQPQHFGDGTRLSIL.